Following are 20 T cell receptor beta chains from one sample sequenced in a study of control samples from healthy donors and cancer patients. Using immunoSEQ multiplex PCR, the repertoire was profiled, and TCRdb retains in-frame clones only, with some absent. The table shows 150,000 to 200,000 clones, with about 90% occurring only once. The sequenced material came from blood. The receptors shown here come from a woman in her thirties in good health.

The CDR3 loop is CASSVTGLSETQYF. DNA for the CDR3: TGTGCCAGCAGTGTAACCGGATTATCAGAGACCCAGTACTTC. The chain employs TRBV6-4 and TRBJ2-5; unclear D gene. In germline, CDR1 is MRHNA, CDR2 SNTAGT. The CDR3 spans 14 residues. V lost 4 bases and J lost 4, with 13 bases in between.

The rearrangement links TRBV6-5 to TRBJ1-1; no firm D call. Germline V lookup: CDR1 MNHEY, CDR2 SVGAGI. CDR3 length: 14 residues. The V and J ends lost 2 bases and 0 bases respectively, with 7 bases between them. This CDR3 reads CASSYGRMNTEAFF. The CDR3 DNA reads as TGTGCCAGCAGTTACGGGAGGATGAACACTGAAGCTTTCTTT.

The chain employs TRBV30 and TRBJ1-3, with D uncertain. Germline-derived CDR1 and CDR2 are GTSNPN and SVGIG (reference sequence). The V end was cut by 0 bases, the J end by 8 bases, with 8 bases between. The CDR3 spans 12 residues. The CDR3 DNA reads TGTGCCTGGAGTGTACCGGTAGACACCATATATTTT. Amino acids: CAWSVPVDTIYF.

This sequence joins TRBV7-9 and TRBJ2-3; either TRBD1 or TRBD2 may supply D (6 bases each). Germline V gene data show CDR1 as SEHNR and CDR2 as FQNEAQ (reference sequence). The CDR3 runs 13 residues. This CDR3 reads CATGGTHTDTQYF. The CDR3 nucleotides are TGTGCGACCGGGGGCACACACACAGATACGCAGTATTTT.

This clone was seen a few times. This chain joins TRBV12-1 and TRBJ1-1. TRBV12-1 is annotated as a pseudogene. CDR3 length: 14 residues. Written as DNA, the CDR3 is TGTGCCAGCAGCTTAGGGACGGTGAACACTGAAGCTTTCTTT. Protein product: CASSLGTVNTEAFF.

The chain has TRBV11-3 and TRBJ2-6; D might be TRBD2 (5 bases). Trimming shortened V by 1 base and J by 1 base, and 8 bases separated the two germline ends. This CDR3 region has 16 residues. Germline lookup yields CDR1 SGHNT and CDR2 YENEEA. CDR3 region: CASSLASGSGANVLTF. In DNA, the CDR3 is TGTGCCAGCAGCTTAGCGTCGGGATCTGGGGCCAACGTCCTGACTTTC. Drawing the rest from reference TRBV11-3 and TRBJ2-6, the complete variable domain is EAGVVQSPRYKIIEKKQPVAFWCNPISGHNTLYWYLQNLGQGPELLIRYENEEAVDDSQLPKDRFSAERLKGVDSTLKIQPAELGDSAVYLCASSLASGSGANVLTFGAGSRLTVL.

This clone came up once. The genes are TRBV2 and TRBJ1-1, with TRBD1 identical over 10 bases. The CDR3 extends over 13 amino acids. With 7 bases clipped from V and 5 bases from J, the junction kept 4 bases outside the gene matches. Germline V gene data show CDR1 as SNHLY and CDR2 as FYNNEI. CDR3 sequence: CASKGQGRTEAFF. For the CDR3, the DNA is TGTGCCAGCAAGGGACAGGGGAGGACTGAAGCTTTCTTT.

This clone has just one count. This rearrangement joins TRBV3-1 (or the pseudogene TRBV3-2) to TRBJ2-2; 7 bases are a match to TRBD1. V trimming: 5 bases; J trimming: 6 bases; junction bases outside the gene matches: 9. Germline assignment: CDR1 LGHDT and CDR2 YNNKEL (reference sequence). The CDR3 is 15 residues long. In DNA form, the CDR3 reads TGTGCCAGCAGCACCCGGGACAGACCCCCCGGGGAGCTGTTTTTT. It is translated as CASSTRDRPPGELFF.

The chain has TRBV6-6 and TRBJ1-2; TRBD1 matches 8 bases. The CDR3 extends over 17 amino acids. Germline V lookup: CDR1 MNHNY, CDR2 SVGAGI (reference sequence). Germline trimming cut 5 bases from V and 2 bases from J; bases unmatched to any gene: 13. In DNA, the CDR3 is TGTGCCAGCAGTCGACAGGGGATCCCTTCAGTGAACTATGGCTACACCTTC. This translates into CASSRQGIPSVNYGYTF.

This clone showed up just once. CDR3 DNA: TGTGCCAGCAGTTCTAGGGTGAGGGGGGAGCAGTACGTC. It is translated as CASSSRVRGEQYV. The chain carries TRBV27 and TRBJ2-7; TRBD1 might be the D (6 bases). Germline V CDR1 and CDR2: MNHEY, SMNVEV (reference sequence). This CDR3 spans 13 amino acids. V was clipped by 4 bases and J by 7 bases, with 14 bases between them.

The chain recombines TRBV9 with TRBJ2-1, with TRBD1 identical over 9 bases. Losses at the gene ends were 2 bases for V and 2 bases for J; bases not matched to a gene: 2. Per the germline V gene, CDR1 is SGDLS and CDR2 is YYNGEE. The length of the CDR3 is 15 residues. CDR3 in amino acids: CASSVHRGPYNEQFF. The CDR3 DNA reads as TGTGCCAGCAGCGTGCACAGGGGGCCCTACAATGAGCAGTTCTTC.

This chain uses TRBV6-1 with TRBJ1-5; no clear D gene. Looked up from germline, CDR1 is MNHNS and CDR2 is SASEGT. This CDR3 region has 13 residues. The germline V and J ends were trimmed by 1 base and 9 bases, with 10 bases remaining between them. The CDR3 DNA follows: TGTGCCAGCAGTGAAGAGGGTTCTCGGCCCCAGCATTTT. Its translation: CASSEEGSRPQHF.

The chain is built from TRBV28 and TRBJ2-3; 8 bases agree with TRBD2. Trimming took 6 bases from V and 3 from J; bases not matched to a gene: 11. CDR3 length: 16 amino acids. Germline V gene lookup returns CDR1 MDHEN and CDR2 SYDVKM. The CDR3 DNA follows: TGTGCCAGCAGCCTAACCCCGGGAGGGAAGACAGATACGCAGTATTTT. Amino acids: CASSLTPGGKTDTQYF.

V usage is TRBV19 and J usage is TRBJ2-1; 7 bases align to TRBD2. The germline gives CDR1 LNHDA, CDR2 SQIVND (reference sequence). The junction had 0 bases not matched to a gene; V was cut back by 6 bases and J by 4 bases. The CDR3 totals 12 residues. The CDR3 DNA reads TGTGCCAGTAGGGGAGGGTACAATGAGCAGTTCTTC. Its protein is CASRGGYNEQFF.

The DNA of the CDR3 is TGTGCCAGCAGTCCCCAGTTTAGAGGCTACACCTTC. Translating it yields CASSPQFRGYTF. The rearrangement links TRBV9 to TRBJ1-2; D not resolved. Germline CDR1 is SGDLS and CDR2 is YYNGEE. V gave up 5 bases and J gave up 8 bases, with 13 bases separating them. The CDR3 sequence is 12 residues long. Full variable domain (missing parts from reference TRBV9 and TRBJ1-2): DSGVTQTPKHLITATGQRVTLRCSPRSGDLSVYWYQQSLDQGLQFLIQYYNGEERAKGNILERFSAQQFPDLHSELNLSSLELGDSALYFCASSPQFRGYTFGSGTRLTVV.

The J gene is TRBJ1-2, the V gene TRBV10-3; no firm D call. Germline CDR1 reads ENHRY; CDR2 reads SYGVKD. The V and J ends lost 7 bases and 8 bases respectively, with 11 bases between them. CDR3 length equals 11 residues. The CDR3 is CAITGGDGYTF. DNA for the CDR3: TGTGCCATCACAGGCGGTGACGGCTACACCTTC.

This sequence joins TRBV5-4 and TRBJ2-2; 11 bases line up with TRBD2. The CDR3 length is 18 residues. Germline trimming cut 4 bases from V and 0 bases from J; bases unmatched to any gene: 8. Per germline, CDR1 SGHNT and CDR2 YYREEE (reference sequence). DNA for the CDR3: TGTGCCAGCAGCCCGAAACTAGCGGGAGTTTCGAACACCGGGGAGCTGTTTTTT. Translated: CASSPKLAGVSNTGELFF.

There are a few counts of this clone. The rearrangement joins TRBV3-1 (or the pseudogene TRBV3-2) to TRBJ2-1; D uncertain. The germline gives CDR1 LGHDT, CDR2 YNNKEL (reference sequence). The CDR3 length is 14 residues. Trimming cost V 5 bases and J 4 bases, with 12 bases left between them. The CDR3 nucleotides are TGTGCCAGCAGCTTCCCCGGATTGTACAATGAGCAGTTCTTC. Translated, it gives CASSFPGLYNEQFF.

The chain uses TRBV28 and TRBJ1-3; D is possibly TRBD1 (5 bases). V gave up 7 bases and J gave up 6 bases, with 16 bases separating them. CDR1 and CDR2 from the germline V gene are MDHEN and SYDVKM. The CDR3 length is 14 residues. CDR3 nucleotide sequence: TGTGCCAGCATCCAGGGTAACCTGAAAAACACCATATATTTT. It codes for CASIQGNLKNTIYF.

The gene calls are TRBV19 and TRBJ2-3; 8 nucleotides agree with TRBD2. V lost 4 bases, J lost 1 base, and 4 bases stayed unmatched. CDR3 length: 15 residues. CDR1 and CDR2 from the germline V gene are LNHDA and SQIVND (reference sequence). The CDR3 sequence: CASSTRGDRTDTQYF. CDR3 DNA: TGTGCCAGTAGTACGCGGGGGGACCGCACAGATACGCAGTATTTT.